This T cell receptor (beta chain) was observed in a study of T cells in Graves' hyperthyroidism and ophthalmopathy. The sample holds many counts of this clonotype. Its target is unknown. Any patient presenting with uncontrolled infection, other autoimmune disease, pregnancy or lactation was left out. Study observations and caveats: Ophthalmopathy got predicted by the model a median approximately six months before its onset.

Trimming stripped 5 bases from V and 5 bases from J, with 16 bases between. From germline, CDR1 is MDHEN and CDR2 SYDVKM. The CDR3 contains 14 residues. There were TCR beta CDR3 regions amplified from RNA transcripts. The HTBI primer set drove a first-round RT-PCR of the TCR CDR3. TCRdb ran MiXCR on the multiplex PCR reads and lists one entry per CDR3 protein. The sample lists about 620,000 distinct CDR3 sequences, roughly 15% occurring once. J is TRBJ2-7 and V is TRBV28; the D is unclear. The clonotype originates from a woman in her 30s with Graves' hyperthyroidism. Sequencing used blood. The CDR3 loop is CASSESPLPHEQYF. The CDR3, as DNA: TGTGCCAGCAGTGAATCCCCCCTGCCCCACGAGCAGTACTTC.